The clone carrying this T cell receptor (beta chain) was seen once. This CDR3 comprises 15 residues. With 5 bases clipped from V and 6 bases from J, the junction kept 9 bases outside the gene matches. Germline values: CDR1 SSHAT, CDR2 FNYEAQ (reference sequence). The data are from a study of blood T cell repertoires in COVID-19. TCRdb keeps only in-frame clones here, not all; method: immunoSEQ multiplex PCR. Counted here are nearly 200,000 clones, 85% occurring once; the ten biggest clones make up around 1%. The sequenced sample was peripheral blood. The receptor was derived from a man aged 55 to 69 with COVID-19, enrolled during active disease. The chain employs TRBV7-7 and TRBJ2-2; 7 bases fit TRBD1. DNA for the CDR3: TGTGCCAGCAGCCTAACGACAGGGCCCGCCGGGGAGCTGTTTTTT. Protein: CASSLTTGPAGELFF.